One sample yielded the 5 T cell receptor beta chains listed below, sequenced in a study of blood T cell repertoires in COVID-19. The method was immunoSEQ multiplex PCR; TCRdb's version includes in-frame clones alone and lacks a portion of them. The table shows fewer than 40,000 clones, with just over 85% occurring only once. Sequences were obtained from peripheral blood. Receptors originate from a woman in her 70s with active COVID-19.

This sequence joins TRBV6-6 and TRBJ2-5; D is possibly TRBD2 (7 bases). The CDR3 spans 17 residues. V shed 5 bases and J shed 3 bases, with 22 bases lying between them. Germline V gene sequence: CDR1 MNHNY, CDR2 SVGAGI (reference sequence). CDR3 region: CASSPSPGGGLKETQYF. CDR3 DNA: TGTGCCAGCAGTCCTTCCCCGGGGGGCGGTTTAAAAGAGACCCAGTACTTC.

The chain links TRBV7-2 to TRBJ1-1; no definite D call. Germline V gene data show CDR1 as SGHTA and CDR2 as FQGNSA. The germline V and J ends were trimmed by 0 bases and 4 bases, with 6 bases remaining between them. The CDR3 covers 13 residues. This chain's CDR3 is CASSLAISTEAFF. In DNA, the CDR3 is TGTGCCAGCAGCTTAGCCATTAGCACTGAAGCTTTCTTT.

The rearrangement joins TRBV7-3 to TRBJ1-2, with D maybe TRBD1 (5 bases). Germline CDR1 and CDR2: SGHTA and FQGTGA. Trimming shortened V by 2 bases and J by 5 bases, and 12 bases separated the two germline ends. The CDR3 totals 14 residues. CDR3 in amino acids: CASSLGSGEYGYTF. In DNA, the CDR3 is TGTGCCAGCAGCTTAGGTTCGGGGGAGTATGGCTACACCTTC. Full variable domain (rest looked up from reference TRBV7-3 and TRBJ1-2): GAGVSQTPSNKVTEKGKYVELRCDPISGHTALYWYRQSLGQGPEFLIYFQGTGAADDSGLPNDRFFAVRPEGSVSTLKIQRTERGDSAVYLCASSLGSGEYGYTFGSGTRLTVV.

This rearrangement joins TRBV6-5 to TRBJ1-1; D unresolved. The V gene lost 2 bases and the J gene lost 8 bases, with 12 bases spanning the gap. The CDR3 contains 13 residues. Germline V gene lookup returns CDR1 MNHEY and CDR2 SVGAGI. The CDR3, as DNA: TGTGCCAGCAGTTACGGAACCGAGCGGGAAGCTTTCTTT. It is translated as CASSYGTEREAFF.

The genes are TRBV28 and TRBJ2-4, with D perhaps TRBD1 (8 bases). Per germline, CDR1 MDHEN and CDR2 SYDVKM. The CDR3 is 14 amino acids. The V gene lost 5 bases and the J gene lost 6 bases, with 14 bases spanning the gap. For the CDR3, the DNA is TGTGCCAGCAGTCGTACAGGGGGGGGAAACATTCAGTACTTC. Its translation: CASSRTGGGNIQYF.